The clone carrying this TCR beta chain has a single count. Its antigen remains unidentified. The sample is drawn from a study of brain T cells in children with intractable seizures. Study results and limitations: Patients' HCMV serostatus was unknown; virus specificity rests on CDR3 similarity alone.

In germline, CDR1 is MDHEN, CDR2 SYDVKM. V was pared by 5 bases and J by 2 bases, with 19 bases between. The CDR3 runs to 16 residues. Data came from immunoSEQ multiplex PCR; TCRdb stores just in-frame clones and leaves some out. The sample includes about 64,000 clones, approximately 94% of them seen just once. The source was peripheral blood, collected at surgery. V usage is TRBV28 and J usage is TRBJ2-7; D remains unclear. This receptor was obtained from a boy under two years old with focal cortical dysplasia and intractable seizures. CDR3 coding DNA: TGTGCCAGCAGTCCCCCGGGCCCGGTACTACCCTACGAGCAGTACTTC. Translation: CASSPPGPVLPYEQYF.